This is a list of T cell receptor beta chains from one sample in a study of T cell responses to AZD1222 COVID-19 vaccine. The assay was immunoSEQ multiplex PCR, and TCRdb's table has in-frame clones only and misses some. The sample includes about 120,000 clones, roughly nine tenths of them seen just once. The starting material was peripheral blood, obtained on day 0 of AZD1222 vaccination. These receptors originate from an adult in good health. CDR3s include the opening cysteine and the closing phenylalanine or tryptophan. D genes are given only for firm matches. The size entry is marked missing in some rows and otherwise reads once, few, many or a size class.

j_call,v_call,clone_size,d_call,cdr3_aa,cdr3_nt
TRBJ2-6,TRBV5-1,-,TRBD1,CASSPWTGTGSGANVLTF,TGCGCCAGCAGCCCGTGGACAGGGACGGGCTCTGGGGCCAACGTCCTGACTTTC
TRBJ1-3,TRBV19,-,-,CASSIDLQPLNTIYF,TGTGCCAGTAGTATAGATCTGCAGCCGTTAAACACCATATATTTT
TRBJ2-1,TRBV29-1,-,-,CSAPTSYGEQFF,TGCAGCGCTCCTACTAGTTATGGTGAGCAGTTCTTC
TRBJ2-1,TRBV2,-,TRBD2,CASRLQRGSEQFF,TGTGCCAGCAGGCTACAGCGGGGGAGCGAGCAGTTCTTC
TRBJ1-5,TRBV6-6,-,-,CASSYAGSNQPQHF,TGTGCCAGCAGTTACGCGGGTAGCAATCAGCCCCAGCATTTT
TRBJ2-5,TRBV12-3/TRBV12-4,-,-,CASRRGGQETQYF,TGTGCCAGCAGGAGGGGAGGACAAGAGACCCAGTACTTC
TRBJ1-2,TRBV28,-,TRBD1,CASSPGQRFYGYTF,TGTGCCAGCAGCCCGGGACAGAGATTTTATGGCTACACCTTC
TRBJ2-1,TRBV5-6,-,-,CASSPIARSYNEQFF,TGTGCCAGCAGCCCGATAGCGCGCTCCTACAATGAGCAGTTCTTC
TRBJ2-1,TRBV7-2,-,TRBD2,CASSLIAGGRSSYNEQFF,TGTGCCAGCAGCTTAATTGCGGGGGGCCGGAGCTCCTACAATGAGCAGTTCTTC
TRBJ2-5,TRBV7-3,once,-,CASSPRTQYF,TGTGCCAGCAGCCCCCGGACCCAGTACTTC
TRBJ1-1,TRBV12-3/TRBV12-4,-,-,CASRPTNTEAFF,TGTGCCAGCAGACCTACGAACACTGAAGCTTTCTTT
TRBJ1-2,TRBV20-1,-,-,CSASRVRGIYGYTF,TGCAGTGCTAGTAGGGTCCGGGGGATCTATGGCTACACCTTC
TRBJ2-1,TRBV5-6,once,-,CASSLIRVGEQFF,TGTGCCAGCAGCTTGATTAGAGTGGGTGAGCAGTTCTTC
TRBJ1-1,TRBV2,-,-,CASSAVMGDTEAFF,TGTGCCAGCAGTGCAGTCATGGGAGACACTGAAGCTTTCTTT
TRBJ1-1,TRBV18,-,TRBD1,CASSPGTGRVTEAFF,TGTGCCAGCTCCCCCGGGACAGGGAGGGTCACTGAAGCTTTCTTT
TRBJ1-3,TRBV7-9,-,-,CASSSLGGAGNTIYF,TGTGCCAGCAGCTCACTGGGTGGTGCTGGAAACACCATATATTTT
TRBJ1-2,TRBV19,once,-,CASSMWGDASYGYTF,TGTGCCAGTAGTATGTGGGGCGACGCAAGCTATGGCTACACCTTC
TRBJ1-1,TRBV6-5,-,-,CASSFNNLGTTEAFF,TGTGCCAGCAGTTTTAACAACCTGGGGACCACTGAAGCTTTCTTT
TRBJ2-6,TRBV19,-,-,CASSRPGSSGANVLTF,TGTGCCAGTAGCCGTCCGGGTAGCTCTGGGGCCAACGTCCTGACTTTC
TRBJ2-5,TRBV6-2/TRBV6-3,-,-,CASSYSGSVFETQYF,TGTGCCAGCAGTTATTCCGGGAGTGTATTCGAGACCCAGTACTTC
TRBJ1-1,TRBV7-9,few,-,CASSLNGQGSGTEAFF,TGTGCCAGCAGCTTAAATGGCCAGGGTAGTGGGACTGAAGCTTTCTTT
TRBJ2-1,TRBV2,-,-,CASNARSYNEQFF,TGTGCCAGCAACGCCCGATCCTACAATGAGCAGTTCTTC
TRBJ1-2,TRBV20-1,-,-,CSARTLYGYTF,TGCAGTGCTAGGACACTCTATGGCTACACCTTC
TRBJ1-5,TRBV7-6,-,-,CASSLGPTEAQHF,TGTGCCAGCAGCTTAGGCCCCACGGAAGCCCAGCATTTT
TRBJ1-3,TRBV21-1,-,-,CASSKRGEPSSGNTIYF,TGTGCCAGCAGCAAACGGGGAGAACCTTCCTCTGGAAACACCATATATTTT
TRBJ2-1,TRBV9,-,-,CASSVGGFPLYNEQFF,TGTGCCAGCAGCGTAGGTGGATTCCCGTTATACAATGAGCAGTTCTTC
TRBJ2-1,TRBV29-1,once,TRBD2,CSATVTSGINEQFF,TGCAGCGCTACCGTAACTAGCGGGATTAATGAGCAGTTCTTC
TRBJ1-2,TRBV7-6,-,TRBD1,CASSFTGTGLDYTF,TGTGCCAGCAGCTTCACCGGGACAGGTTTGGACTACACCTTC
TRBJ2-7,TRBV7-9,-,TRBD1,CASSLEYRGAYEQYF,TGTGCCAGCAGCTTAGAGTACAGGGGGGCCTACGAGCAGTACTTC
TRBJ2-6,TRBV7-3,once,-,CASSLGLSGANVLTF,TGTGCCAGCAGCTTAGGACTTTCTGGGGCCAACGTCCTGACTTTC
TRBJ2-6,TRBV18,-,TRBD1,CASSPRTGSSGANVLTF,TGTGCCAGCTCCCCTCGGACAGGGTCCTCTGGGGCCAACGTCCTGACTTTC
TRBJ2-1,TRBV7-8,-,TRBD2,CASSRLAGVYNEQFF,TGTGCCAGCAGCCGCCTAGCGGGGGTATACAATGAGCAGTTCTTC
TRBJ1-2,TRBV27,-,-,CASSLQGPYGYTF,TGTGCCAGCAGTTTACAGGGGCCCTATGGCTACACCTTC
TRBJ1-2,TRBV5-6,once,TRBD1,CASTRGRTSYGYTF,TGTGCCAGCACCAGGGGGCGGACATCCTATGGCTACACCTTC
TRBJ1-2,TRBV6-5,-,-,CASSRAWEDGYTF,TGTGCCAGCAGTAGAGCGTGGGAGGATGGCTACACCTTC
TRBJ1-6,TRBV9,-,-,CASGGTLSPLHF,TGTGCCAGCGGAGGGACGCTTTCACCCCTCCACTTT
TRBJ1-4,TRBV3-1/TRBV3-2,-,-,CASSQAHGGNEKLFF,TGTGCCAGCAGCCAAGCGCATGGCGGTAATGAAAAACTGTTTTTT
TRBJ1-2,TRBV2,-,-,CASSDEGVNYGYTF,TGTGCCAGCAGTGACGAGGGGGTAAACTATGGCTACACCTTC
TRBJ1-1,TRBV7-3,-,TRBD1,CASSAGQGGDTEAFF,TGTGCCAGCAGCGCGGGACAGGGGGGCGACACTGAAGCTTTCTTT
TRBJ1-6,TRBV4-3,-,-,CASSQASHHNSPLHF,TGCGCCAGCAGCCAAGCCTCCCACCATAATTCACCCCTCCACTTT
TRBJ1-5,TRBV6-5,-,-,CASRKGGSNQPQHF,TGTGCCAGCAGAAAAGGCGGTAGCAATCAGCCCCAGCATTTT
TRBJ2-3,TRBV5-1,-,-,CASSQGATGDTQYF,TGCGCCAGCAGCCAAGGGGCGACTGGGGATACGCAGTATTTT
TRBJ2-5,TRBV7-3,once,TRBD2,CASSLTGRGGLQETQYF,TGTGCCAGCAGCTTAACGGGGCGCGGGGGGCTCCAAGAGACCCAGTACTTC
TRBJ1-3,TRBV5-4,-,-,CASSPWGERGNTIYF,TGTGCCAGCAGCCCTTGGGGGGAAAGAGGAAACACCATATATTTT
TRBJ2-1,TRBV19,-,TRBD2,CASTVGLAEYNEQFF,TGTGCCAGTACCGTAGGACTAGCGGAATACAATGAGCAGTTCTTC
TRBJ1-4,TRBV19,-,TRBD1,CASTWTGQDEKLFF,TGTGCCAGTACCTGGACAGGGCAGGATGAAAAACTGTTTTTT
TRBJ1-3,TRBV9,-,-,CASSVDRRASGNTIYF,TGTGCCAGCAGCGTTGACAGGCGCGCCTCTGGAAACACCATATATTTT
TRBJ1-3,TRBV30,-,-,CAWRMGPGNTIYF,TGTGCCTGGAGGATGGGACCTGGAAACACCATATATTTT
TRBJ1-1,TRBV7-6,-,TRBD1,CASSQTGGLYTEAFF,TGTGCCAGCAGCCAGACAGGGGGCTTATATACTGAAGCTTTCTTT
TRBJ2-1,TRBV5-1,-,-,CASSPSLGASSYNEQFF,TGCGCCAGCAGCCCTTCTCTCGGGGCCAGCTCCTACAATGAGCAGTTCTTC
TRBJ1-2,TRBV27,-,-,CASSLKGEYGYTF,TGTGCCAGCAGTTTGAAGGGGGAGTATGGCTACACCTTC
TRBJ2-3,TRBV10-3,-,TRBD2,CAISGTSGRDTQYF,TGTGCCATCAGCGGGACTAGCGGGAGGGATACGCAGTATTTT
TRBJ1-2,TRBV6-1,once,-,CASSEAGFGAYGYTF,TGTGCCAGCAGTGAAGCGGGGTTTGGGGCCTATGGCTACACCTTC
TRBJ2-1,TRBV7-9,-,-,CASSLAIDGRRDNEQFF,TGTGCCAGCAGCTTAGCGATAGACGGACGGAGAGACAATGAGCAGTTCTTC
TRBJ2-1,TRBV7-2,-,-,CASSPGARPNEQFF,TGTGCCAGCAGCCCCGGGGCTAGGCCAAATGAGCAGTTCTTC
TRBJ1-1,TRBV12-3/TRBV12-4,once,-,CASTGQINTEAFF,TGTGCCAGCACCGGACAGATAAACACTGAAGCTTTCTTT
TRBJ1-4,TRBV19,-,TRBD1,CASSIGQGGIEKLFF,TGTGCCAGTAGTATCGGACAGGGGGGAATTGAAAAACTGTTTTTT